The following is a TCR beta chain sequence with its context. Its target is not known. Described treatment: 15 to 20 received Ad26.COV2.S at low or high dose, single or two shots; 5 received placebo; per-sample allocation not given. At day 63 after the first vaccine or placebo injection, samples were drawn. Wuhan-strain spike was delivered by a replication-incompetent Ad26 vector. This CDR3 region has 15 residues. Germline CDR1 reads SGHTA; CDR2 reads FQGNSA. V shed 0 bases and J shed 3 bases, with 12 bases lying between them. This sample is drawn from a study of Ad26.COV2.S vaccination and SARS-CoV-2 variants. As for the study in general: The donor was enrolled in the Ad26.COV2.S arm of the COV1001 trial. Study-wide results and limits: Substantial post-vaccination breadth of spike-specific CD8+ and CD4+ T cell responses was reported. Non-spike TCR breadth was similar in vaccine and placebo recipients.

Generated by immunoSEQ multiplex PCR, the TCRdb table keeps only in-frame clones and is missing some. The data show about 400,000 clones, roughly 90% seen once. V usage is TRBV7-2 and J usage is TRBJ2-7; D uncertain. The starting material was peripheral blood, obtained in a trial of Ad26.COV2.S vaccine versus placebo. The origin of this receptor is a person between 18 and 60 years old who received the Ad26.COV2.S COVID-19 vaccine or a placebo. The CDR3 DNA reads as TGTGCCAGCAGCTTAGCTCCGGACGGTTTCTACGAGCAGTACTTC. It specifies CASSLAPDGFYEQYF.